A selection of T cell receptor beta chains follows, all from one sample in a study of blood T cell repertoires in COVID-19. TCRdb's table, derived via immunoSEQ multiplex PCR, lists solely in-frame clones and lacks some. The top ten clones hold about 15% of a sample with 150,000 to 200,000 clones, around 76% of them seen once. What was sequenced was PBMCs or T cells enriched from blood (not recorded which). All receptors derive from a woman aged 50 to 65 with acute COVID-19. Each CDR3 is given with its conserved first and last residue. The order of the fields is V gene, clone size, D gene, J gene, CDR3 DNA, CDR3 protein. D genes are given only for firm matches. Not all rows give a size; the values are once, few, many and, for expanded clones, a class.

v_gene: TRBV28; abundance: .; d_gene: TRBD1; j_gene: TRBJ1-2; CDR3nt: TGTGCCAGCAGTTTACTAGGGACAGGCCGGGGCGGCTACACCTTC; CDR3aa: CASSLLGTGRGGYTF
v_gene: TRBV5-3; abundance: .; d_gene: TRBD2; j_gene: TRBJ2-3; CDR3nt: TGTGCCAGATCTCGGACTAGCGGATTGGATACGCAGTATTTT; CDR3aa: CARSRTSGLDTQYF
v_gene: TRBV27; abundance: .; d_gene: .; j_gene: TRBJ1-4; CDR3nt: TGTGCCAGCAGTAGCAACGAGGTACATGATGAAAAACTGTTTTTT; CDR3aa: CASSSNEVHDEKLFF
v_gene: TRBV6-6; abundance: once; d_gene: TRBD2; j_gene: TRBJ2-5; CDR3nt: TGTGCCAGCAGCCCGGGACTAGCGGTAAAAGAGACCCAGTACTTC; CDR3aa: CASSPGLAVKETQYF
v_gene: TRBV27; abundance: few; d_gene: TRBD1; j_gene: TRBJ1-3; CDR3nt: TGTGCCAGCAGTCGGGGACAGGGAAACACCATATATTTT; CDR3aa: CASSRGQGNTIYF
v_gene: TRBV18; abundance: .; d_gene: .; j_gene: TRBJ1-3; CDR3nt: TGTGCCAGCTCACCGCGAGGAAACACCATATATTTT; CDR3aa: CASSPRGNTIYF
v_gene: TRBV3-1/TRBV3-2; abundance: few; d_gene: .; j_gene: TRBJ2-3; CDR3nt: TGTGCCAGCAGCCTCCTAAGGACTAACGCAGATACGCAGTATTTT; CDR3aa: CASSLLRTNADTQYF
v_gene: TRBV28; abundance: .; d_gene: .; j_gene: TRBJ1-5; CDR3nt: TGTGCCAGCAGCCTTTCTCGTAGGGGGAGCAATCAGCCCCAGCATTTT; CDR3aa: CASSLSRRGSNQPQHF
v_gene: TRBV10-3; abundance: .; d_gene: .; j_gene: TRBJ1-6; CDR3nt: TGTGCCATCAGCGAAAGGTCAGGGTCACCCCTCCACTTT; CDR3aa: CAISERSGSPLHF
v_gene: TRBV19; abundance: .; d_gene: TRBD1; j_gene: TRBJ1-6; CDR3nt: TGTGCCAGTAGTCGACAGGGAAATAATTCACCCCTCCACTTT; CDR3aa: CASSRQGNNSPLHF